The following is a TCR beta chain sequence with its context. Enrolled during active infection, Seattle patients were then followed longitudinally. There are 17 residues in the CDR3. Germline V gene lookup returns CDR1 KGHSH and CDR2 LQKENI. Trimming pared 6 bases from V and 0 bases from J, leaving 19 bases between. Under the authors' procedure: Estimates of nucleated cell counts were drawn from the amplification of reference gene primers. Measured with immunoSEQ multiplex PCR; TCRdb has only the in-frame clones, and not every one. The V and J calls and clone size come from that table; D and trimming were worked out from the DNA. The table shows about 220,000 clones, with approximately 85% occurring only once. These data are taken from a study of blood T cell repertoires in COVID-19. About the research overall: Sites in the United States, Italy and Spain provided acute and convalescent COVID-19 samples. T cells, B-cell-depleted T cells, or PBMCs supplied cDNA or gDNA.

The chain uses TRBV18 and TRBJ2-3, with a tentative D call TRBD2 (7 bases). The sample comprised peripheral blood. This TCR came from a woman in her 70s with COVID-19, enrolled during active disease. Written as DNA, the CDR3 is TGTGCCAGCTCCCTACCCCGGGGGGCCCCTAGCACAGATACGCAGTATTTT. It is translated as CASSLPRGAPSTDTQYF.